What follows are 32 T cell receptor beta chains derived from one specimen sequenced in a study of T cell responses to AZD1222 COVID-19 vaccine. Assay: immunoSEQ multiplex PCR; the TCRdb copy retains only in-frame clones and omits some. The sample records about 110,000 clones, 80% to 95% being singletons. The sample was peripheral blood, taken 28 days after the second AZD1222 dose. The receptors here all came from an adult who received the AZD1222 COVID-19 vaccine.

This chain uses TRBV29-1 with TRBJ1-4; D is undetermined. Germline-derived CDR1 and CDR2 are SQVTM and ANQGSEA. Trimming took 7 bases from V and 3 from J, leaving 15 bases between them. CDR3 length: 14 amino acids. The CDR3 DNA follows: TGCAGCGCCAGCAAGGCAGCTTCTAATGAAAAACTGTTTTTT. The encoded protein is CSASKAASNEKLFF.

This chain joins TRBV28 and TRBJ1-1, with TRBD1 identical over 7 bases. The ends lost 6 bases at V and 1 base at J; junction bases unmatched: 8. The CDR3 covers 15 residues. Germline values: CDR1 MDHEN, CDR2 SYDVKM. In DNA, the CDR3 is TGTGCCAGCAGCCGGCCGGGACAGAAGAACACTGAAGCTTTCTTT. Translated: CASSRPGQKNTEAFF.

V gene TRBV2 combines with J gene TRBJ2-7; D unresolved. Between the trimmed V and J ends, which lost 8 bases and 6 bases, there was a span of 17 bases. Germline CDR1 SNHLY, CDR2 FYNNEI. The CDR3 contains 13 residues. Here the CDR3 DNA reads TGTGCCAGCTCGAGGACGTTGGGTGGCGAGCAGTACTTC. Protein: CASSRTLGGEQYF.

The genes are TRBV2 and TRBJ2-7; TRBD1 agrees at 9 bases. The J segment lost 0 bases and the V segment lost 2 bases, leaving 14 bases of the junction unmatched. The CDR3 has 19 amino acids. Germline V gene lookup returns CDR1 SNHLY and CDR2 FYNNEI. The CDR3 region is CASSERVGGTGSYSYEQYF. In DNA, the CDR3 is TGTGCCAGCAGTGAAAGAGTGGGTGGGACAGGGAGCTACTCCTACGAGCAGTACTTC.

In the case of this clone: The germline gene is not matched at one end of the junction; a read error may be the cause. CDR3 bases: TGTGCCAGCAGCTTGGACCAGGGGGACCACTTC. This gives the protein CASSLDQGDHF. The chain joins TRBV5-8 to TRBJ2-5; TRBD1 agrees at 7 bases. This CDR3 has 11 residues. Germline-derived CDR1 and CDR2 are SGHTS and YDEGEE. Using reference TRBV5-8 and TRBJ2-5 for the parts outside the CDR3, the full variable domain is EAGVTQSPTHLIKTRGQQATLRCSPISGHTSVYWYQQALGLGLQFLLWYDEGEERNRGNFPPRFSGRQFPNYSSELNVNALELEDSALYLCASSLDQGDHFGPGTRLLVL.

This clone was seen a single time. The chain combines TRBV6-1 with TRBJ1-2; D is undetermined. The CDR3 covers 14 residues. The V gene's germline CDR1 is MNHNS and CDR2 SASEGT. The germline V and J ends were trimmed by 1 base and 6 bases, with 12 bases remaining between them. CDR3 sequence (DNA): TGTGCCAGCAGTGAAGTGGGGTGGGTAGATGGCTACACCTTC. Encoded protein: CASSEVGWVDGYTF.

The chain combines TRBV30 with TRBJ1-3, with D unresolved. The V and J ends lost 7 bases and 4 bases respectively, with 8 bases between them. In germline, CDR1 is GTSNPN, CDR2 SVGIG (reference sequence). This CDR3 spans 11 amino acids. CDR3 region: CASIGGNTIYF. The CDR3 DNA follows: TGTGCCTCCATCGGGGGAAACACCATATATTTT. Full variable domain (outside the CDR3, taken from reference TRBV30 and TRBJ1-3): SQTIHQWPATLVQPVGSPLSLECTVEGTSNPNLYWYRQAAGRGLQLLFYSVGIGQISSEVPQNLSASRPQDRQFILSSKKLLLSDSGFYLCASIGGNTIYFGEGSWLTVV.

This chain links TRBV10-1 with TRBJ2-1; D may be TRBD2 (5 bases). The length of the CDR3 is 15 residues. The V gene's germline CDR1 is WNHNN and CDR2 SYGVQD (reference sequence). Trimming shortened V by 3 bases and J by 3 bases, and 12 bases separated the two germline ends. The CDR3 reads CASSDGEPDYNEQFF. CDR3 DNA: TGCGCCAGCAGTGATGGGGAGCCGGACTACAATGAGCAGTTCTTC.

This rearrangement joins TRBV2 to TRBJ1-3; a possible D gene is TRBD1 (6 bases). V lost 6 bases and J 6 bases, leaving 9 bases between the germline ends. CDR1 and CDR2 from the germline V gene are SNHLY and FYNNEI. The CDR3 consists of 12 residues. The CDR3 sequence: CASRQGENTIYF. The CDR3 region has the DNA TGTGCCAGCAGACAGGGTGAAAACACCATATATTTT.

The chain links TRBV7-3 to TRBJ2-2; D is possibly TRBD2 (5 bases). The CDR3 sequence is 16 residues long. Per germline, CDR1 SGHTA and CDR2 FQGTGA. The V end lost 5 bases, the J end lost 5 bases, and 18 bases lay between the germline ends. CDR3 DNA: TGTGCCAGCAGCCCCCAGTTCTCGAGAGGGACCGGGGAGCTGTTTTTT. Protein product: CASSPQFSRGTGELFF.

The rearrangement joins TRBV7-2 to TRBJ2-5, with 14 bases that match TRBD2. V lost 5 bases to trimming and J lost 5 bases; unmatched junction nucleotides: 13. CDR3 length: 18 residues. Germline V gives CDR1 SGHTA, CDR2 FQGNSA. CDR3 loop: CASSLGLAGGPLRETQYF. The CDR3 DNA reads TGTGCCAGCAGCCTTGGACTAGCGGGGGGCCCGCTTCGGGAGACCCAGTACTTC.

The V call is TRBV6-5, the J call TRBJ2-2, with D possibly TRBD2 on 5 matching bases. The CDR3 is 14 residues long. Deletions cut 6 bases from V and 1 base from J, with 9 bases between. CDR1 MNHEY and CDR2 SVGAGI come from the germline V gene. Written as DNA, the CDR3 is TGTGCCAGCAGCCCGGCGGGGAACACCGGGGAGCTGTTTTTT. Translation gives CASSPAGNTGELFF.

The genes are TRBV10-3 and TRBJ1-2, with TRBD1 matching 9 bases. The V gene's germline CDR1 is ENHRY and CDR2 SYGVKD. The CDR3 consists of 13 residues. With 7 bases clipped from V and 7 bases from J, the junction kept 7 bases outside the gene matches. DNA of the CDR3: TGTGCCATCAACGCACAGGGGGCAGGTGGCTACACCTTC. It yields the protein CAINAQGAGGYTF.

CDR3 nucleotide sequence: TGTGCCAGCAGCTGGGGGGACTGGGATGAGCAGTTCTTC. Its translation is CASSWGDWDEQFF. The J gene is TRBJ2-1, the V gene TRBV5-4, with D possibly TRBD2 on 6 matching bases. CDR1 is SGHNT and CDR2 is YYREEE in the germline V gene (reference sequence). This CDR3 spans 13 amino acids. With 3 bases removed from V and 8 bases from J, the gap between germline ends came to 12 bases.

The V and J genes are TRBV3-1 (or the pseudogene TRBV3-2) and TRBJ2-7, with D perhaps matching TRBD2 (6 bases). The CDR3 covers 11 residues. V shed 10 bases and J shed 3 bases, with 10 bases lying between them. Per the germline V gene, CDR1 is LGHDT and CDR2 is YNNKEL (reference sequence). In DNA form, the CDR3 reads TGTGCCACCGGAGGGTTCTACGAGCAGTACTTC. Residues: CATGGFYEQYF.

The CDR3 DNA follows: TGTGCCAGCAGCTCCACCGGGACAGGGCGGTACGAGCAGTACTTC. As protein: CASSSTGTGRYEQYF. V and J are TRBV7-9 and TRBJ2-7; TRBD1 agrees at 9 bases. Germline CDR1 SEHNR, CDR2 FQNEAQ (reference sequence). The CDR3 contains 15 residues. After removal of 4 bases from V and 4 bases from J, the junction contained 8 bases not matched to a gene. Looking up the rest from reference TRBV7-9 and TRBJ2-7 gives the full variable domain: DTGVSQNPRHKITKRGQNVTFRCDPISEHNRLYWYRQTLGQGPEFLTYFQNEAQLEKSRLLSDRFSAERPKGSFSTLEIQRTEQGDSAMYLCASSSTGTGRYEQYFGPGTRLTVT.

The rearrangement uses TRBV3-1 (or the pseudogene TRBV3-2) and TRBJ2-7; 8 bases agree with TRBD1. The J segment lost 3 bases and the V segment lost 3 bases, leaving 7 bases of the junction unmatched. This CDR3 is 15 amino acids long. CDR1 is LGHDT and CDR2 is YNNKEL in the germline V gene (reference sequence). The CDR3 is CASSQQPGTGYEQYF. DNA of the CDR3: TGTGCCAGCAGCCAGCAACCCGGGACAGGCTACGAGCAGTACTTC.

The chain employs TRBV2 and TRBJ2-3; D perhaps matches TRBD1 (6 bases). The germline gives CDR1 SNHLY, CDR2 FYNNEI. Between the trimmed V and J ends, which lost 6 bases and 0 bases, there was a span of 10 bases. CDR3 length: 14 residues. As DNA, the CDR3 is TGTGCCAGCAGGGCAGGGGAGAGCACAGATACGCAGTATTTT. Protein: CASRAGESTDTQYF.

The J gene is TRBJ2-3, the V gene TRBV28, with D tentatively TRBD2 (6 bases). The CDR3 loop spans 14 amino acids. The germline V gene has CDR1 MDHEN and CDR2 SYDVKM. Trimming pared 5 bases from V and 0 bases from J, leaving 9 bases between. CDR3 sequence reads: CASSLGTSTDTQYF. As DNA, the CDR3 is TGTGCCAGCAGTCTAGGGACTAGCACAGATACGCAGTATTTT.

The chain is built from TRBV27 and TRBJ1-5; possible D gene TRBD1, 5 bases. The V end was cut by 7 bases, the J end by 3 bases, with 13 bases between. The CDR3 sequence is 14 residues long. Germline lookup yields CDR1 MNHEY and CDR2 SMNVEV (reference sequence). The CDR3 coding sequence is TGTGCCAGCAAGGGCCAGGGACTCAATCAGCCCCAGCATTTT. Its protein is CASKGQGLNQPQHF.

The chain joins TRBV7-6 to TRBJ1-1; 7 bases are shared with TRBD1. Germline CDR1 reads SGHVS; CDR2 reads FNYEAQ. The CDR3 contains 13 residues. J lost 1 base, V lost 5 bases, and 1 base had no gene match. CDR3 sequence (DNA): TGTGCCAGCAGCCGGGACAGGAACACTGAAGCTTTCTTT. The encoded protein is CASSRDRNTEAFF.

This rearrangement joins TRBV7-2 to TRBJ2-3, with D unresolved. The CDR3 contains 14 residues. The germline V and J ends were trimmed by 4 bases and 6 bases, with 14 bases remaining between them. CDR1 and CDR2 from the germline V gene are SGHTA and FQGNSA. The CDR3: CASSWILPGDTQYF. The CDR3 DNA reads TGTGCCAGCAGCTGGATCCTACCCGGGGATACGCAGTATTTT.

The V call is TRBV10-3, the J call TRBJ2-2; 7 positions agree with TRBD1. V lost 3 bases and J lost 3; bases outside the gene matches: 1. There are 14 residues in the CDR3. Germline V CDR1 and CDR2: ENHRY, SYGVKD. CDR3 residues: CAISEGGYTGELFF. Here the CDR3 DNA reads TGTGCCATCAGTGAAGGGGGCTACACCGGGGAGCTGTTTTTT.

This CDR3 reads CASSSWGTPNTGELFF. The CDR3 DNA follows: TGTGCCAGCAGCTCCTGGGGGACACCCAACACCGGGGAGCTGTTTTTT. The chain combines TRBV27 with TRBJ2-2; TRBD1 is a possible D gene (6 bases). Germline CDR1 reads MNHEY; CDR2 reads SMNVEV (reference sequence). This CDR3 is 16 amino acids long. With 6 bases removed from V and 2 bases from J, the gap between germline ends came to 16 bases.

CDR3 in DNA: TGTGCCAGCAGCGCCACTCATGAAAAACTGTTTTTT. It codes for CASSATHEKLFF. V and J are TRBV9 and TRBJ1-4, with unresolved D. The V and J ends lost 3 bases and 6 bases respectively, with 6 bases between them. Germline V gives CDR1 SGDLS, CDR2 YYNGEE. There are 12 residues in the CDR3.

CDR3 loop: CASSWATGVNSQPQHF. The CDR3 DNA follows: TGTGCCAGCAGCTGGGCGACAGGGGTGAATAGTCAGCCCCAGCATTTT. The chain joins TRBV7-2 to TRBJ1-5, with 8 bases aligning to TRBD1. The CDR3 sequence is 16 residues long. The V segment lost 4 bases and the J segment 6 bases; nucleotides outside the gene matches: 11. Looked up from germline, CDR1 is SGHTA and CDR2 is FQGNSA.

The chain carries TRBV7-2 and TRBJ1-2, with 10 nucleotides matching TRBD1. The CDR3 runs 13 residues. V gave up 10 bases and J gave up 8 bases; unmatched junction bases: 10. Germline V lookup: CDR1 SGHTA, CDR2 FQGNSA. CDR3 nucleotide sequence: TGTGCCACCCACGGGACAGGGGTGGAAGGCTACACCTTC. Translating gives CATHGTGVEGYTF.

The chain couples TRBV28 to TRBJ2-7, with 8 bases that match TRBD1. Germline CDR1 MDHEN, CDR2 SYDVKM. This CDR3 contains 14 residues. V lost 3 bases to trimming and J lost 4 bases; unmatched junction nucleotides: 5. CDR3 amino acids: CASSLQGARYEQYF. The CDR3 DNA follows: TGTGCCAGCAGTTTGCAGGGGGCGCGTTACGAGCAGTACTTC.

CDR3 protein: CASSQVKGVGNTIYF. CDR3 sequence (DNA): TGTGCCAGCAGCCAAGTGAAGGGGGTCGGAAACACCATATATTTT. This chain uses TRBV14 with TRBJ1-3, with D possibly matching TRBD1 (6 bases). This CDR3 spans 15 amino acids. Germline V CDR1 and CDR2: SGHDN, FVKESK. The V and J ends lost 1 base and 4 bases respectively, with 11 bases between them.

The chain uses TRBV2 and TRBJ2-1; D unresolved. The length of the CDR3 is 10 residues. The germline V gene encodes CDR1 SNHLY and CDR2 FYNNEI. The V and J ends lost 9 bases and 5 bases respectively, with 5 bases between them. The CDR3 nucleotides are TGTGCCAGTAAAAACAATGAGCAGTTCTTC. It codes for CASKNNEQFF.

The rearrangement links TRBV19 to TRBJ1-6; possible D gene TRBD1, 5 bases. The CDR3 length is 15 residues. Trimming cost V 0 bases and J 7 bases, with 10 bases left between them. Germline V gene data show CDR1 as LNHDA and CDR2 as SQIVND (reference sequence). The CDR3 bases are TGTGCCAGTAGTATAGATCGCCGACAGAATTCACCCCTCCACTTT. This gives the protein CASSIDRRQNSPLHF.

The gene calls are TRBV12-3 or TRBV12-4 and TRBJ2-2, with D maybe TRBD2 (5 bases). Trimming stripped 10 bases from V and 8 bases from J, with 8 bases between. The CDR3 runs 10 residues. The DNA for the CDR3 is TGTGCCACCAGGAGGGGGGAGCTGTTTTTT. Residues: CATRRGELFF.